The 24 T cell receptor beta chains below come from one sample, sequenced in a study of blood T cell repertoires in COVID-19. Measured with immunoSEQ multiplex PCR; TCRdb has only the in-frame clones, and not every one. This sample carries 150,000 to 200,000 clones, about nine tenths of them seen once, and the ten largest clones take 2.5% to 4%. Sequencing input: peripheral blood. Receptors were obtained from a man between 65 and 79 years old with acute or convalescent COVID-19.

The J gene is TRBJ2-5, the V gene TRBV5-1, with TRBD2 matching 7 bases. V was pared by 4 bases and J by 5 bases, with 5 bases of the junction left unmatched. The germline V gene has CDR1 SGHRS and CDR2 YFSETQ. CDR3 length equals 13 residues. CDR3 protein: CASSPGRAETQYF. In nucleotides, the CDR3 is TGCGCCAGCAGCCCAGGGAGGGCGGAGACCCAGTACTTC.

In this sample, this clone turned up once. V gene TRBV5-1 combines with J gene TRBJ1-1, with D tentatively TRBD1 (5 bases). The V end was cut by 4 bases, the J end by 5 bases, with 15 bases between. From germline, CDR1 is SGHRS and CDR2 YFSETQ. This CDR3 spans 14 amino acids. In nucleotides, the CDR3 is TGCGCCAGCAGCCCCAATTCGGGGGGGACTGAAGCTTTCTTT. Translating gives CASSPNSGGTEAFF. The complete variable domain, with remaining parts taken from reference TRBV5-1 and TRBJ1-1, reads KAGVTQTPRYLIKTRGQQVTLSCSPISGHRSVSWYQQTPGQGLQFLFEYFSETQRNKGNFPGRFSGRQFSNSRSEMNVSTLELGDSALYLCASSPNSGGTEAFFGQGTRLTVV.

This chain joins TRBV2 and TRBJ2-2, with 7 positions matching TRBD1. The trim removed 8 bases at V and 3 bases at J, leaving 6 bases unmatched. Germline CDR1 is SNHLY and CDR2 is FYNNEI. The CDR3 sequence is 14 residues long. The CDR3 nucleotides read TGTGCCAGCTCCCGGGACAGTTACACCGGGGAGCTGTTTTTT. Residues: CASSRDSYTGELFF. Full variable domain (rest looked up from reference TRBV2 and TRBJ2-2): EPEVTQTPSHQVTQMGQEVILRCVPISNHLYFYWYRQILGQKVEFLVSFYNNEISEKSEIFDDQFSVERPDGSNFTLKIRSTKLEDSAMYFCASSRDSYTGELFFGEGSRLTVL.

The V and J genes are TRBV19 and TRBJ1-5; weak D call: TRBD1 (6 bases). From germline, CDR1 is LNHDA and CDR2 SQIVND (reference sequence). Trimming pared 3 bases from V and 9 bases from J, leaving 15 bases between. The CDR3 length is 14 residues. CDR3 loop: CASSIEGERGPQHF. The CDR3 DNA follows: TGTGCCAGTAGTATTGAGGGGGAAAGGGGGCCCCAGCATTTT.

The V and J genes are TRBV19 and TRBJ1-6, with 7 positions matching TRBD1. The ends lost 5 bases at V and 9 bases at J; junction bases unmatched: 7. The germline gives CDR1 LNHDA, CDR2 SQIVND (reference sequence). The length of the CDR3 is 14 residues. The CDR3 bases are TGTGCCAGTAGTCCGGCAGGGGACAGTTCACCCCTCCACTTT. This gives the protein CASSPAGDSSPLHF.

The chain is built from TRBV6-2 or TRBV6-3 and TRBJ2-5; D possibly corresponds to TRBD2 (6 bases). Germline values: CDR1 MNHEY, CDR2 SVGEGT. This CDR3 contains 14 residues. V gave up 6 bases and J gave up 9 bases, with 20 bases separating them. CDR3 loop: CASSRRGLGLPQYF. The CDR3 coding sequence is TGTGCCAGCAGCAGGAGGGGCTTAGGGCTCCCCCAGTACTTC.

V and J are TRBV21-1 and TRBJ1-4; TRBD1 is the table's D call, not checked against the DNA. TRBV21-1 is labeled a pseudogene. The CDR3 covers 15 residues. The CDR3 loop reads CASSKLGDNDEKLFF. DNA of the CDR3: TGTGCCAGCAGCAAATTAGGGGACAATGACGAAAAACTGTTTTTT.

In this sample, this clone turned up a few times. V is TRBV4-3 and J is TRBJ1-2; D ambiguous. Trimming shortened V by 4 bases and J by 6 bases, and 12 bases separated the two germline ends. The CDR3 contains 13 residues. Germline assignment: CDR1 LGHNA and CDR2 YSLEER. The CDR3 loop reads CASSRGRTDGYTF. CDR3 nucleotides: TGCGCCAGCAGCCGAGGGAGAACAGATGGCTACACCTTC.

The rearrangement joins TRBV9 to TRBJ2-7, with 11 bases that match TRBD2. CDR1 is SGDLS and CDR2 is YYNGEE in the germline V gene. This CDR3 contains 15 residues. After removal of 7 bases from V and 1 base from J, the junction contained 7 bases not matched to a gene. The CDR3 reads CASSGLAGGSYEQYF. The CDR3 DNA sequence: TGTGCCAGCTCGGGGCTAGCGGGGGGTTCCTACGAGCAGTACTTC.

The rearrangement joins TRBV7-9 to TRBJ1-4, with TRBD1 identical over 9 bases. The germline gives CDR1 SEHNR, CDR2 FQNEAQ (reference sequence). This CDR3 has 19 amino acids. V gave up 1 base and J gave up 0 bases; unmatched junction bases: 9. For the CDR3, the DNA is TGTGCCAGCAGCTTAGTTCTTATCCGGGACAGGGCAACTAATGAAAAACTGTTTTTT. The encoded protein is CASSLVLIRDRATNEKLFF.

In DNA, the CDR3 is TGTGCCAGCAGCTTACTAGCGGGGGCCGACAATGAGCAGTTCTTC. Its protein is CASSLLAGADNEQFF. The chain is built from TRBV6-4 and TRBJ2-1; 11 bases match TRBD2. The CDR3 contains 15 residues. Looked up from germline, CDR1 is MRHNA and CDR2 is SNTAGT. The V segment lost 6 bases and the J segment 5 bases; nucleotides outside the gene matches: 6.

The DNA for the CDR3 is TGTGCCAGCAGCGTTAACGGGGGTCAGCAGTTCTTC. Amino acid sequence: CASSVNGGQQFF. The chain recombines TRBV7-2 with TRBJ2-1; a possible D gene is TRBD2 (6 bases). Trimming took off 5 bases at V and 11 bases at J, with 13 bases between the two ends. The CDR3 is 12 amino acids. CDR1 and CDR2 from the germline V gene are SGHTA and FQGNSA.

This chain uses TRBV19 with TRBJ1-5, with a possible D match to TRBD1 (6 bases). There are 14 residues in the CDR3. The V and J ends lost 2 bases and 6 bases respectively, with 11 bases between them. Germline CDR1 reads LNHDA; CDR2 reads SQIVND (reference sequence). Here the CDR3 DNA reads TGTGCCAGTAGTATACGAGGGGGGGGTCAGCCCCAGCATTTT. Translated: CASSIRGGGQPQHF.

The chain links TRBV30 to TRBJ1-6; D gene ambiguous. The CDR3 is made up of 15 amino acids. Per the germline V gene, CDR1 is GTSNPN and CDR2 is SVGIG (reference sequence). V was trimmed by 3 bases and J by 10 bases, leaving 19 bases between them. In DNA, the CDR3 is TGTGCCTGGAGCCCCGGAGTGGTAGGAAGATCACCCCTCCACTTT. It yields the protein CAWSPGVVGRSPLHF.

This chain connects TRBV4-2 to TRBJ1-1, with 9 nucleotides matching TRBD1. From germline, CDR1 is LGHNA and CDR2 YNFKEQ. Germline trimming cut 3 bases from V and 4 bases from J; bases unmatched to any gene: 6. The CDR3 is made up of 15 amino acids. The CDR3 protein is CASSQPGQGITEAFF. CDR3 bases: TGTGCCAGCAGCCAGCCGGGACAGGGAATCACTGAAGCTTTCTTT.

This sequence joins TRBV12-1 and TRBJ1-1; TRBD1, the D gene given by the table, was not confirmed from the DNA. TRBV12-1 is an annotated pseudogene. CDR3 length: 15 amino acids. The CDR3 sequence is CASSPRQGLNTEAFF. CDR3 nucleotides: TGTGCCAGCAGCCCCAGACAGGGGTTGAACACTGAAGCTTTCTTT.

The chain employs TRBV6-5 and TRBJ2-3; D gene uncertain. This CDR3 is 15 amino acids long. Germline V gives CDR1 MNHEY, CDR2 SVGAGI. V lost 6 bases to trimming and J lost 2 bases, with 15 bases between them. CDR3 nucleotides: TGTGCCAGCAGCGAGACGGCGACTCTCACAGATACGCAGTATTTT. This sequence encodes CASSETATLTDTQYF.

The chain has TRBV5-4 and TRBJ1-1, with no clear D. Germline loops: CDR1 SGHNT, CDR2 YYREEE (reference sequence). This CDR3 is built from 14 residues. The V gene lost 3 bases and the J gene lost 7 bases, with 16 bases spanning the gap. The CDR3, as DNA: TGTGCCAGCAGCTGGGATGCCGGGAGGGATGAAGCTTTCTTT. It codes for CASSWDAGRDEAFF.

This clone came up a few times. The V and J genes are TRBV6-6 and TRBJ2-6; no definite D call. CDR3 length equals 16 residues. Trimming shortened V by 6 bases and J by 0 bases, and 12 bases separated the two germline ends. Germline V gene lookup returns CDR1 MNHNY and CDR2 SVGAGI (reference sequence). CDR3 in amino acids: CASRHTESSGANVLTF. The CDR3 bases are TGTGCCAGCAGACATACAGAGTCCTCTGGGGCCAACGTCCTGACTTTC.

The CDR3 nucleotides are TGTGCCAGCGGGGTAGCGGGTAAGGCGGAGACCCAGTACTTC. Translating it yields CASGVAGKAETQYF. The chain uses TRBV2 and TRBJ2-5, with 7 bases identical to TRBD2. The V segment lost 8 bases and the J segment 5 bases; nucleotides outside the gene matches: 11. Germline lookup yields CDR1 SNHLY and CDR2 FYNNEI. This CDR3 has 14 residues.

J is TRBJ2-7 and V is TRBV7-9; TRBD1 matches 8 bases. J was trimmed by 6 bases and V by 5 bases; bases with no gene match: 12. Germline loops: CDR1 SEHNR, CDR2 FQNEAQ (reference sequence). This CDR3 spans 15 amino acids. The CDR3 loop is CASSPTGDHLSEQYF. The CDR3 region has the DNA TGTGCCAGCAGCCCGACAGGGGACCACCTGTCCGAGCAGTACTTC. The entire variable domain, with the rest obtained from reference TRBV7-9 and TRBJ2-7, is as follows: DTGVSQNPRHKITKRGQNVTFRCDPISEHNRLYWYRQTLGQGPEFLTYFQNEAQLEKSRLLSDRFSAERPKGSFSTLEIQRTEQGDSAMYLCASSPTGDHLSEQYFGPGTRLTVT.

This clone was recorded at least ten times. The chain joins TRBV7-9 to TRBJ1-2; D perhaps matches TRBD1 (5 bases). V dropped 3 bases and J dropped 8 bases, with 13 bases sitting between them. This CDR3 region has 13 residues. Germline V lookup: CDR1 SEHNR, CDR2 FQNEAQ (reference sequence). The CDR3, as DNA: TGTGCCAGCAGCTTGGAGGGGTATCGGGGCTACACCTTC. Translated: CASSLEGYRGYTF.

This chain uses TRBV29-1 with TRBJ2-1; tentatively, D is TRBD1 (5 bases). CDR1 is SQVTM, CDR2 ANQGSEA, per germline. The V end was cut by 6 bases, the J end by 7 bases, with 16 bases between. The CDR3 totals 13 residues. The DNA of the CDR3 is TGCAGCGTCCGAAGGGGTGGGGTAAATGAGCAGTTCTTC. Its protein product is CSVRRGGVNEQFF.

The CDR3 protein is CASSYDGTPNNEQFF. CDR3 DNA sequence: TGTGCCAGCAGCTACGACGGGACTCCCAACAATGAGCAGTTCTTC. The chain combines TRBV9 with TRBJ2-1; possible D gene TRBD2, 6 bases. In germline, CDR1 is SGDLS, CDR2 YYNGEE. V lost 4 bases and J lost 5, with 16 bases in between. The CDR3 totals 15 residues.